The text below deals with one T cell receptor (beta chain). Its antigen is unknown. Base quality data are lacking; no much larger clone is found one base away. TCRbeta CDR3 regions were amplified from genomic DNA by means of the immunoSEQ Assay, a bias-controlled multiplex PCR. In the original analysis: The number of nucleated cells in each sample was estimated by amplification of reference gene primers within the assay. To quantify the absolute abundance of each unique TCRbeta CDR3 rearrangement, sequence reads were collapsed and filtered. Productive Simpson clonality was computed per sample as the square root of Simpson's diversity index over productive rearrangements. TCRdb's version of the immuneACCESS table is confined to in-frame rearrangements and falls short of the full clone set. An unresolved V gene accounts for under half of the shortfall where checked; the remainder is of unknown origin. V, J and clone size are taken as reported in that table, and D and trimming were inferred from the DNA itself. In all, the sample holds 270,000 or so clones, and 90% of those were seen once. The ten largest clones represent about 2.1% of the sample.

In Seattle, one collaborating source enrolled patients while the infection was active and tracked those patients longitudinally over the course of disease. Whole blood was collected in K2EDTA tubes by collaborating institutions according to the institutions' own protocols. For TCRbeta analysis, collaborators shipped samples in one of three forms: frozen whole blood, isolated PBMCs, or DNA extracted from either of those sample types. This specimen comes from a study of blood T cell repertoires in COVID-19 (dated by TCRdb to the early 2020s). With respect to the entire study: The collaborator samples originated in the United States, Italy and Spain and spanned the acute and convalescent phases of COVID-19. HLA class I and class II types, where available, came from metadata supplied by the sample provider rather than from assay-based typing. A freely available public database, intended as a resource for researchers studying the immune response to SARS-CoV-2, is where the repertoires were released. A de-identified subject ID, COVID-19 status, age in years and sex were almost always included in the sample metadata. The samples were drawn from the first 160 participants of the ongoing ImmuneRACE study and from 1,254 subjects provided by 6 global collaborators. The dataset comprised deeply sampled blood TCRbeta repertoires from subjects exposed to, actively infected with, or recovered from COVID-19. The prospective study material was composed of cDNA or gDNA derived from T cells, B-cell-depleted T cells, or PBMCs. Summary of the overall study and its limitations: How much clinical and demographic metadata was included differed by source and by participant, and the metadata was provided uncurated.

The junction carries 9 bases between V and J, which are trimmed by 2 bases and 4 bases respectively. Sequences LGHNA (CDR1) and YSLEER (CDR2) are obtained from the germline V gene. From the cysteine up to the phenylalanine, the CDR3 has a length of 14 residues. Kept here is only the CDR3 DNA, which spans 42 bases and is read in frame from base 1. The sequence was obtained from a woman aged 55-75 years with COVID-19, enrolled during active disease. This receptor chain uses TRBV4-3 and TRBJ2-1; a tentative D match to TRBD1 spans 6 bases. The sequencing sample was made of peripheral blood. The DNA reads TGCGCCAGCAGCCAAACGGACAGATACAATGAGCAGTTCTTC. This yields the protein CASSQTDRYNEQFF.